These T cell receptor beta chains were read from a single sample in a study of blood T cell repertoires in COVID-19. The data were produced by immunoSEQ multiplex PCR, yet TCRdb's version contains in-frame clones alone and is incomplete. The sample has about 260,000 clones; about 85% are singletons. Material: PBMCs or T cells enriched from blood (not recorded which). These receptors all come from a woman between 45 and 60 years old who had recovered from COVID-19. The CDR3 runs from the conserved cysteine through the conserved F or W. D genes are given only for firm matches. Where a row states a size, it is once, few, many or the class of an expanded clone; other rows omit it.

j_gene | abundance | v_gene | d_gene | CDR3aa | CDR3nt
TRBJ1-5 | - | TRBV6-5 | TRBD1 | CASSLNRGLNQPQHF | TGTGCCAGCAGTTTAAACAGGGGACTTAATCAGCCCCAGCATTTT
TRBJ1-5 | - | TRBV18 | TRBD1 | CASSPYGTGQHQPQHF | TGTGCCAGCTCACCCTACGGGACAGGGCAACATCAGCCCCAGCATTTT
TRBJ1-2 | - | TRBV29-1 | TRBD1 | CSGQGVGYGYTF | TGCAGCGGGCAGGGGGTTGGCTATGGCTACACCTTC
TRBJ1-3 | - | TRBV28 | TRBD1 | CASRLTGAGNTIYF | TGTGCCAGCAGACTAACAGGGGCCGGAAACACCATATATTTT
TRBJ2-7 | - | TRBV7-6 | - | CASSLVQDYEQYF | TGTGCCAGCAGCTTAGTCCAGGACTACGAGCAGTACTTC
TRBJ2-5 | - | TRBV5-6 | - | CASSLTLGGIVRVGTQYF | TGTGCCAGCAGCCTAACCCTAGGCGGGATAGTCCGGGTGGGGACCCAGTACTTC
TRBJ1-5 | - | TRBV27 | - | CASSLFYVSNQPQHF | TGTGCCAGCAGCCTATTCTATGTTAGCAATCAGCCCCAGCATTTT
TRBJ2-3 | - | TRBV7-3 | TRBD2 | CASSIGLAGVSDTQYF | TGTGCCAGCAGCATCGGACTAGCGGGAGTTTCAGATACGCAGTATTTT
TRBJ1-5 | once | TRBV30 | - | CAWSRGRNQPQHF | TGTGCCTGGAGTAGGGGGAGAAATCAGCCCCAGCATTTT
TRBJ1-6 | - | TRBV4-3 | TRBD1 | CASSQKGTGYSPLHF | TGCGCCAGCAGCCAGAAGGGGACAGGGTATTCACCCCTCCACTTT
TRBJ1-4 | - | TRBV27 | - | CASRRIPAATNEKLFF | TGTGCCAGCAGGAGGATACCAGCAGCAACTAATGAAAAACTGTTTTTT
TRBJ2-7 | - | TRBV7-6 | TRBD2 | CASSPGLAGLFEQYF | TGTGCCAGCAGCCCGGGACTAGCGGGTCTATTCGAGCAGTACTTC
TRBJ2-1 | - | TRBV11-2 | TRBD2 | CASSFLAGGPYNEQFF | TGTGCCAGCAGCTTTCTAGCGGGAGGGCCCTACAATGAGCAGTTCTTC
TRBJ2-7 | - | TRBV6-5 | TRBD1 | CASGGQAYYEQYF | TGTGCCAGCGGGGGACAGGCTTACTACGAGCAGTACTTC
TRBJ2-1 | few | TRBV7-2 | TRBD2 | CASRTQPGGPGEQFF | TGTGCCAGCAGGACTCAACCGGGAGGGCCGGGTGAGCAGTTCTTC
TRBJ2-2 | - | TRBV30 | - | CAWSAGAGELFF | TGTGCCTGGAGCGCAGGGGCCGGGGAGCTGTTTTTT
TRBJ1-5 | - | TRBV28 | - | CASSLGDRNQPQHF | TGTGCCAGCAGTTTAGGCGACAGGAATCAGCCCCAGCATTTT
TRBJ2-5 | - | TRBV5-1 | - | CASSLVGREMETQYF | TGCGCCAGCAGCTTGGTGGGTCGGGAGATGGAGACCCAGTACTTC
TRBJ1-2 | - | TRBV5-1 | - | CASSSGSSNYGYTF | TGCGCCAGCAGCTCGGGGTCCTCTAACTATGGCTACACCTTC
TRBJ1-3 | - | TRBV28 | - | CASSMTRGRGNTIYF | TGTGCCAGCAGTATGACCCGGGGGAGGGGAAACACCATATATTTT
TRBJ1-2 | - | TRBV28 | TRBD1 | CASYRGGYTF | TGTGCCAGCTACAGGGGGGGCTACACCTTC
TRBJ1-1 | - | TRBV28 | TRBD1 | CASRAGTVYNTEAFF | TGTGCCAGCAGGGCCGGGACAGTCTATAACACTGAAGCTTTCTTT
TRBJ2-1 | - | TRBV5-4 | TRBD2 | CASSLGGLAGYYEQFF | TGTGCCAGCAGCTTGGGGGGACTAGCGGGATACTATGAGCAGTTCTTC
TRBJ2-7 | - | TRBV6-2/TRBV6-3 | TRBD2 | CASSSLAREVPGEQYF | TGTGCCAGCAGTTCCCTAGCTCGGGAGGTCCCCGGGGAGCAGTACTTC
TRBJ1-2 | few | TRBV5-8 | - | CASSFFSFKRDYGYTF | TGTGCCAGCAGCTTCTTTTCATTTAAACGAGACTATGGCTACACCTTC
TRBJ1-1 | - | TRBV3-1/TRBV3-2 | - | CASSQLDRPMNTEAFF | TGTGCCAGCAGCCAACTGGACAGACCCATGAACACTGAAGCTTTCTTT
TRBJ2-3 | - | TRBV27 | - | CASSSRTQSTDTQYF | TGTGCCAGCAGTTCTCGGACACAGAGCACAGATACGCAGTATTTT
TRBJ2-7 | - | TRBV9 | TRBD1 | CASSGTGTPYEQYF | TGTGCCAGCAGCGGGACAGGTACACCCTACGAGCAGTACTTC
TRBJ1-3 | - | TRBV7-2 | - | CASSFNRFSGNTIYF | TGTGCCAGCAGCTTCAACAGGTTTTCTGGAAACACCATATATTTT
TRBJ1-4 | - | TRBV7-2 | - | CASSLARATNEKLFF | TGTGCCAGCAGCTTAGCCAGGGCAACTAATGAAAAACTGTTTTTT
TRBJ2-1 | - | TRBV6-2/TRBV6-3 | - | CASSYGASYNEQFF | TGTGCCAGCAGTTACGGGGCCTCCTACAATGAGCAGTTCTTC